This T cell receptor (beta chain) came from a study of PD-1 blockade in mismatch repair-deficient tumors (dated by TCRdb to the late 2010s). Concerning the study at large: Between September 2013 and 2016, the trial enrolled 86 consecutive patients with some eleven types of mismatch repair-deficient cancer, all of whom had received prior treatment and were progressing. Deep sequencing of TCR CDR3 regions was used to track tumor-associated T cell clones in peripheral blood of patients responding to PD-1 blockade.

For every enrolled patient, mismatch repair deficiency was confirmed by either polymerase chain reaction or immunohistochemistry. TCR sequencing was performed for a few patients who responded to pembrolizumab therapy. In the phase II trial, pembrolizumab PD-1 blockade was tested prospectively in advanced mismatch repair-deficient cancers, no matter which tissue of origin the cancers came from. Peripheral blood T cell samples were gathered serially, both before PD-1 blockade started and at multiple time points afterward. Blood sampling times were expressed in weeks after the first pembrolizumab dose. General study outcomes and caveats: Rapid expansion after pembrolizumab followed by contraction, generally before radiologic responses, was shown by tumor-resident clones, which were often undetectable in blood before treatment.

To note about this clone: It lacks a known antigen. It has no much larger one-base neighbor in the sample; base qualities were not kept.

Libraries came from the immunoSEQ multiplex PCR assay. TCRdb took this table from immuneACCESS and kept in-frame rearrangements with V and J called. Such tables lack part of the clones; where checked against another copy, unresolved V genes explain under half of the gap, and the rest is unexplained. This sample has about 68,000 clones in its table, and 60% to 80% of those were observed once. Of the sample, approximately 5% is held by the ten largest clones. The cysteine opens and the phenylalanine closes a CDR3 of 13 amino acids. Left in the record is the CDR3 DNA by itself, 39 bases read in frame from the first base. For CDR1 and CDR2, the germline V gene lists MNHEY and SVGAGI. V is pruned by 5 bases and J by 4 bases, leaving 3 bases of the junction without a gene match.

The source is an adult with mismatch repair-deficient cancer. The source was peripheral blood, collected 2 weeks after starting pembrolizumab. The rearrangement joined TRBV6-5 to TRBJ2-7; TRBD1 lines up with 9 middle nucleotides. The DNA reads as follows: TGTGCCAGCAGTCGGGACAGGGTTTACGAGCAGTACTTC. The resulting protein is CASSRDRVYEQYF.